This entry lists 32 T cell receptor beta chains sequenced from one sample in a study of a mutant IDH1 vaccine in newly diagnosed glioma. Time point of the sample: week 11, during vaccination. Each dose delivered 300 ug of mutant IDH1 20-mer peptide subcutaneously with imiquimod. Antigen specificity for these receptors is unknown. The table came from immunoSEQ multiplex PCR; TCRdb's copy has only in-frame clones and leaves some out. The sample lists approximately 64,000 clones; roughly 80% were seen once. The material was PBMCs, obtained from a glioma patient whose treatment included an IDH1 peptide vaccine. The source is a woman in her forties or fifties with glioma.

This clone is a singleton in its sample. The chain has TRBV5-1 and TRBJ1-1, with 7 positions matching TRBD1. The CDR3 sequence is 14 residues long. The ends lost 4 bases at V and 2 bases at J; junction bases unmatched: 5. Germline V CDR1 and CDR2: SGHRS, YFSETQ. CDR3 in amino acids: CASSPGGVNTEAFF. The CDR3 nucleotides are TGCGCCAGCAGCCCAGGGGGGGTTAACACTGAAGCTTTCTTT.

The CDR3 DNA reads as TGTGCCACGGAGAAGGACGGCACAGATACGCAGTATTTT. It translates to CATEKDGTDTQYF. The chain combines TRBV10-3 with TRBJ2-3, with D hard to call. With 10 bases removed from V and 1 base from J, the gap between germline ends came to 12 bases. This CDR3 is 13 amino acids long. CDR1 is ENHRY, CDR2 SYGVKD, per germline.

This rearrangement joins TRBV4-1 to TRBJ1-5; unclear D gene. The CDR3 loop spans 15 amino acids. CDR1 is MGHRA, CDR2 YSYEKL, per germline. V was trimmed by 0 bases and J by 7 bases, leaving 13 bases between them. CDR3 region: CASSQDQQVEQPQHF. CDR3 bases: TGCGCCAGCAGCCAAGACCAGCAGGTGGAACAGCCCCAGCATTTT.

The chain employs TRBV20-1 and TRBJ1-2; no clear D. The V gene lost 7 bases and the J gene lost 8 bases, with 14 bases spanning the gap. Germline V lookup: CDR1 DFQATT, CDR2 SNEGSKA (reference sequence). This CDR3 contains 11 residues. The CDR3 DNA sequence: TGCAGTGTTGGGGAAGAGGGAGGCTACACCTTC. Its protein product is CSVGEEGGYTF.

The chain employs TRBV7-3 and TRBJ2-5, with D possibly being TRBD1 (6 bases). This CDR3 has 14 residues. Germline V gene lookup returns CDR1 SGHTA and CDR2 FQGTGA. With 4 bases removed from V and 4 bases from J, the gap between germline ends came to 13 bases. The CDR3 protein is CASSSTGYLETQYF. For the CDR3, the DNA is TGTGCCAGCAGCTCGACAGGATACCTAGAGACCCAGTACTTC.

V usage is TRBV5-1 and J usage is TRBJ1-1; D remains unclear. V lost 0 bases and J lost 0, with 3 bases in between. Germline lookup yields CDR1 SGHRS and CDR2 YFSETQ. The CDR3 contains 13 residues. Here the CDR3 DNA reads TGCGCCAGCAGCTTGGTACTGAACACTGAAGCTTTCTTT. It is translated as CASSLVLNTEAFF.

The chain joins TRBV7-9 to TRBJ1-2; 7 bases agree with TRBD1. The V segment lost 4 bases and the J segment 3 bases; nucleotides outside the gene matches: 2. CDR1 and CDR2 from the germline V gene are SEHNR and FQNEAQ (reference sequence). This CDR3 is 13 amino acids long. This CDR3 reads CASSSDRDYGYTF. In nucleotides, the CDR3 is TGTGCCAGCAGCTCAGACAGGGACTATGGCTACACCTTC.

This sequence joins TRBV7-9 and TRBJ1-2; D might be TRBD1 (5 bases). Trimming removed 5 bases at V and 8 bases at J, with 15 bases between. Germline V gene lookup returns CDR1 SEHNR and CDR2 FQNEAQ (reference sequence). CDR3 length: 13 amino acids. The CDR3 loop is CASSPGTSWGYTF. CDR3 bases: TGTGCCAGCAGCCCCGGGACCTCATGGGGCTACACCTTC.

The chain has TRBV9 and TRBJ2-3, with D maybe TRBD1 (6 bases). CDR3 size: 15 residues. Germline values: CDR1 SGDLS, CDR2 YYNGEE. The ends were cut back, 0 bases at V and 2 bases at J, with 10 bases in the middle. The CDR3 sequence is CASSVVQGYTDTQYF. For the CDR3, the DNA is TGTGCCAGCAGCGTAGTTCAGGGGTACACAGATACGCAGTATTTT.

The rearrangement uses TRBV7-6 and TRBJ2-2; possibly TRBD1 or TRBD2 for D (5 bases each). Trimming took 5 bases from V and 0 from J, leaving 16 bases between them. The CDR3 covers 17 residues. Germline CDR1 SGHVS, CDR2 FNYEAQ. CDR3 DNA: TGTGCCAGCAGCCCCCGATCCGGGACCCCGAACACCGGGGAGCTGTTTTTT. It encodes CASSPRSGTPNTGELFF. Variable domain in full (rest from reference TRBV7-6 and TRBJ2-2): GAGVSQSPRYKVTKRGQDVALRCDPISGHVSLYWYRQALGQGPEFLTYFNYEAQQDKSGLPNDRFSAERPEGSISTLTIQRTEQRDSAMYRCASSPRSGTPNTGELFFGEGSRLTVL.

The V and J genes are TRBV28 and TRBJ2-7; D possibly corresponds to TRBD2 (5 bases). The CDR3 loop spans 12 amino acids. The V end was cut by 11 bases, the J end by 5 bases, with 16 bases between. Germline V gives CDR1 MDHEN, CDR2 SYDVKM. The CDR3 nucleotides read TGTGCCTCGGAGGCGAAAAAGGACGAGCAGTACTTC. Its protein product is CASEAKKDEQYF. The variable domain in full, completed from reference TRBV28 and TRBJ2-7, reads DVKVTQSSRYLVKRTGEKVFLECVQDMDHENMFWYRQDPGLGLRLIYFSYDVKMKEKGDIPEGYSVSREKKERFSLILESASTNQTSMYLCASEAKKDEQYFGPGTRLTVT.

In this sample, this clone turned up once. The chain combines TRBV9 with TRBJ2-7; weak D call: TRBD2 (5 bases). V was clipped by 0 bases and J by 3 bases, with 13 bases between them. Germline-derived CDR1 and CDR2 are SGDLS and YYNGEE. The CDR3 has 15 residues. The CDR3 region is CASSVGMGGHYEQYF. The CDR3 DNA sequence: TGTGCCAGCAGCGTAGGAATGGGCGGGCACTACGAGCAGTACTTC. The entire variable domain, with the rest obtained from reference TRBV9 and TRBJ2-7, is as follows: DSGVTQTPKHLITATGQRVTLRCSPRSGDLSVYWYQQSLDQGLQFLIQYYNGEERAKGNILERFSAQQFPDLHSELNLSSLELGDSALYFCASSVGMGGHYEQYFGPGTRLTVT.

The chain employs TRBV4-3 and TRBJ2-7, with D possibly TRBD1 on 6 matching bases. From germline, CDR1 is LGHNA and CDR2 YSLEER. The V gene lost 0 bases and the J gene lost 2 bases, with 11 bases spanning the gap. The CDR3 is made up of 15 amino acids. The CDR3 loop is CASSQDQDRPYEQYF. In nucleotides, the CDR3 is TGCGCCAGCAGCCAAGATCAGGACAGACCCTACGAGCAGTACTTC.

V usage is TRBV7-8 and J usage is TRBJ1-1, with 7 bases that match TRBD1. J gave up 9 bases and V 1 base, and 5 bases lay outside the gene matches. CDR1 and CDR2 (germline): SGHVS, FQNEAQ. The CDR3 has 13 residues. CDR3 loop: CASSLGSGQQAFF. DNA of the CDR3: TGTGCCAGCAGCTTAGGGTCGGGACAGCAAGCTTTCTTT.

The chain links TRBV7-9 to TRBJ1-1; TRBD1 agrees at 7 bases. CDR1 and CDR2 (germline): SEHNR, FQNEAQ (reference sequence). V trimming: 5 bases; J trimming: 5 bases; junction bases outside the gene matches: 8. This CDR3 has 14 residues. The CDR3 loop is CASSGTGAGTEAFF. In nucleotides, the CDR3 is TGTGCCAGCAGCGGAACAGGGGCTGGGACTGAAGCTTTCTTT.

This clone has just a few counts. This rearrangement joins TRBV5-1 to TRBJ1-1; D is possibly TRBD1 (5 bases). The CDR3 length is 12 residues. Between the trimmed V and J ends, which lost 6 bases and 6 bases, there was a span of 12 bases. Germline V gene data show CDR1 as SGHRS and CDR2 as YFSETQ. CDR3: CASKQGAAEAFF. The CDR3 coding sequence is TGCGCCAGCAAGCAGGGAGCGGCTGAAGCTTTCTTT.

The genes are TRBV7-2 and TRBJ2-3; 7 bases are a match to TRBD2. CDR1 and CDR2 from the germline V gene are SGHTA and FQGNSA. The CDR3 loop spans 16 amino acids. Trimming removed 5 bases from V and 3 bases from J; junction bases left unmatched: 11. CDR3 bases: TGTGCCAGCAGCCCCGGCTGGCGGGGGAATACAGATACGCAGTATTTT. The encoded protein is CASSPGWRGNTDTQYF.

The CDR3 nucleotides are TGTGCCAGCAGTCCAGGGGGGGCTAATGAAAAACTGTTTTTT. Its protein product is CASSPGGANEKLFF. The chain employs TRBV2 and TRBJ1-4, with 7 nucleotides matching TRBD1. The CDR3 loop spans 14 amino acids. V gave up 5 bases and J gave up 3 bases; unmatched junction bases: 3. Germline-derived CDR1 and CDR2 are SNHLY and FYNNEI.

This chain joins TRBV29-1 and TRBJ2-3; D possibly corresponds to TRBD2 (6 bases). Per germline, CDR1 SQVTM and CDR2 ANQGSEA. V lost 7 bases, J lost 6 bases, and 8 bases lay in between. The CDR3 runs to 10 residues. CDR3 sequence reads: CSGGEDTQYF. The CDR3 DNA reads TGCAGCGGGGGGGAGGATACGCAGTATTTT.

This chain connects TRBV19 to TRBJ1-1; D is possibly TRBD1 (6 bases). V was cut by 6 bases and J by 7 bases, with 18 bases left in between. Germline V CDR1 and CDR2: LNHDA, SQIVND (reference sequence). The CDR3 is made up of 14 amino acids. The CDR3 reads CASRVQGGVGEAFF. In DNA, the CDR3 is TGTGCCAGTAGGGTACAGGGCGGTGTTGGTGAAGCTTTCTTT.

This clone was detected once. V usage is TRBV25-1 and J usage is TRBJ1-1; 8 positions agree with TRBD1. Germline-derived CDR1 and CDR2 are MGHDK and SYGVNS. The J segment lost 5 bases and the V segment lost 4 bases, leaving 6 bases of the junction unmatched. The CDR3 is 14 amino acids. The CDR3 DNA reads TGTGCCAGCAGTGTAACAGGGGGAAAAACTGAAGCTTTCTTT. Amino acids: CASSVTGGKTEAFF.

This chain links TRBV25-1 with TRBJ1-5; D might be TRBD1 (6 bases). The V and J ends lost 2 bases and 3 bases respectively, with 14 bases between them. Germline-derived CDR1 and CDR2 are MGHDK and SYGVNS. The CDR3 runs 16 residues. The chain's CDR3 is CASSEKSGHPNQPQHF. The CDR3 DNA reads TGTGCCAGCAGTGAAAAATCGGGACACCCCAATCAGCCCCAGCATTTT.

This clone was detected only once. This chain joins TRBV19 and TRBJ2-7, with D perhaps TRBD1 or TRBD2 (5 bases each). Germline values: CDR1 LNHDA, CDR2 SQIVND (reference sequence). The V gene lost 3 bases and the J gene lost 2 bases, with 11 bases spanning the gap. The CDR3 loop spans 14 amino acids. CDR3 nucleotide sequence: TGTGCCAGTAGTATCGGGACCGATACCTACGAGCAGTACTTC. This gives the protein CASSIGTDTYEQYF.

V and J are TRBV4-1 and TRBJ1-5; TRBD1 aligns across 11 bases. Germline assignment: CDR1 MGHRA and CDR2 YSYEKL. This CDR3 is 16 amino acids long. The junction had 10 bases not matched to a gene; V was cut back by 4 bases and J by 8 bases. The CDR3 DNA reads as TGCGCCAGCAGCCTATCCCGGACAGGGGGCTTTGAGCCCCAGCATTTT. It encodes CASSLSRTGGFEPQHF.

The V call is TRBV13, the J call TRBJ2-1; a weak D match, TRBD2 (6 bases). Trimming cost V 4 bases and J 12 bases, with 19 bases left between them. CDR1 is PRHDT, CDR2 FYEKMQ, per germline (reference sequence). The CDR3 totals 14 residues. The CDR3 bases are TGTGCCAGCAGCTACGGGACTGGACAAGGTATGCAGTTCTTC. It translates to CASSYGTGQGMQFF.

The V and J genes are TRBV10-3 and TRBJ1-1; D possibly corresponds to TRBD1 (5 bases). The CDR3 has 13 amino acids. The germline gives CDR1 ENHRY, CDR2 SYGVKD. V was pared by 6 bases and J by 2 bases, with 10 bases between. The CDR3 sequence: CAIRQGSNTEAFF. DNA for the CDR3: TGTGCCATCAGGCAGGGATCTAACACTGAAGCTTTCTTT.

The chain has TRBV10-3 and TRBJ2-3; possible D gene TRBD2, 5 bases. V lost 9 bases, J lost 3 bases, and 13 bases lay in between. The germline V gene has CDR1 ENHRY and CDR2 SYGVKD. This CDR3 region has 13 residues. The CDR3: CAMSREQTDTQYF. DNA for the CDR3: TGTGCCATGTCTCGGGAACAAACAGATACGCAGTATTTT.

Only a few counts were recorded for this clone. The V call is TRBV30, the J call TRBJ1-2; unclear D gene. Trimming shortened V by 1 base and J by 8 bases, and 14 bases separated the two germline ends. CDR1 and CDR2 from the germline V gene are GTSNPN and SVGIG (reference sequence). The CDR3 has 13 residues. DNA of the CDR3: TGTGCCTGGAGTGGTATAAAGGAGAAAGGCTACACCTTC. Translating it yields CAWSGIKEKGYTF.

The V and J genes are TRBV15 and TRBJ2-2, with TRBD2 matching 9 bases. The junction had 10 bases not matched to a gene; V was cut back by 5 bases and J by 3 bases. Germline V gene data show CDR1 as LNHNV and CDR2 as YYDKDF (reference sequence). CDR3 length: 17 residues. Here the CDR3 DNA reads TGTGCCACCAGCCGCGGTCAGACTAGCGGCCACACCGGGGAGCTGTTTTTT. Residues: CATSRGQTSGHTGELFF.

The chain couples TRBV2 to TRBJ1-2, with D possibly matching TRBD1 (6 bases). V was shortened by 6 bases and J by 2 bases, with 13 bases between the two germline ends. This CDR3 contains 14 residues. Germline CDR1 SNHLY, CDR2 FYNNEI. The DNA for the CDR3 is TGTGCCAGCAGACGACAGGAGTCGAACTATGGCTACACCTTC. It specifies CASRRQESNYGYTF. Variable domain in full (rest from reference TRBV2 and TRBJ1-2): EPEVTQTPSHQVTQMGQEVILRCVPISNHLYFYWYRQILGQKVEFLVSFYNNEISEKSEIFDDQFSVERPDGSNFTLKIRSTKLEDSAMYFCASRRQESNYGYTFGSGTRLTVV.

A remark on this clone: An end of the junction does not agree with germline; a read error may underlie this. The rearrangement joins TRBV27 to TRBJ2-7; D unclear. This CDR3 contains 13 residues. Germline lookup yields CDR1 MNHEY and CDR2 SMNVEV (reference sequence). This CDR3 reads CASSLSPSHEQYF. CDR3 DNA: TGTGCCAGCAGTTTGAGTCCCTCCCACGAGCAGTACTTC.

Here the CDR3 DNA reads TGCGCCAGCAGCCCTCCCGGGGACACCATATATTTT. Encoded protein: CASSPPGDTIYF. The rearrangement joins TRBV5-1 to TRBJ1-3; no reliable D call. The CDR3 is made up of 12 amino acids. CDR1 is SGHRS and CDR2 is YFSETQ in the germline V gene. Trimming took 4 bases from V and 8 from J, leaving 10 bases between them.